This TCR beta chain came from a study of pediatric ulcerative colitis (dated by TCRdb to the late 2010s). Context from the whole study: Among the ulcerative colitis patients, roughly 7 had pancolitis and two had left-sided colitis, and histology in every patient was consistent with ulcerative colitis. Roughly nine newly diagnosed, treatment-naive pediatric ulcerative colitis patients and four non-IBD control children each provided paired blood and rectal samples. By Pediatric Ulcerative Colitis Activity Index, mild disease was classified in two patients, moderate disease in several and acute severe colitis in three.

Remarks on this clone: Its antigen target is currently unknown. The sample holds no much larger clone one base away, and base qualities are not on file.

Before the diagnostic colonoscopy, none of the ulcerative colitis patients had been given any immunosuppressive medication. A blood sample was drawn at the time of the colonoscopy. The Wizard kit (Promega) was used to extract genomic DNA from blood and intestinal samples. Through the immunoSEQ TRB Survey service, multiplex V and J primers were used to amplify rearranged CDR3 beta regions from genomic DNA. To keep depth equal across samples, survey-level sequencing depth of up to 500,000 reads per sample was applied. The libraries were purified and pooled, then sequenced using Illumina technology. The authors processed their data as follows. immunoSEQ online tools were used for productive clonality, sample overlap, pairwise scatters, CDR3 beta length, V/D/J gene usage and productiveness. Alongside Shannon and Simpson indices, calculated diversity was computed as the number of unique rearrangements divided by total templates, multiplied by 100. Principal component analysis was performed on Z-score normalized data with the R prcomp function and the ggbiplot package. Morisita's index was used to quantify blood-rectal clonal overlap within each subject. TCRdb provides this immuneACCESS table in a form limited to in-frame rearrangements. Some clones are lacking; in checked studies, under half of them reflect an unresolved V gene, and why the rest are absent is not known. V, J and clone size derive from that table, while D and trimming were established from the DNA sequence. The sample has some 60,000 clones on record, 77% of them singletons. The top ten hold around 4.9% of the sample.

Here is what the overall study found, with its caveats: Autologous blood-rectal clonal overlap was significantly higher in ulcerative colitis patients than in controls, suggesting increased T cell trafficking to inflamed tissue. Features of the rectal repertoire distinguished controls, mild-moderate colitis patients and acute severe colitis patients, and in acute severe colitis, rectal diversity was reduced because of clonal expansions. Because repertoires were derived from total lymphocyte DNA, patterns in rare subsets such as regulatory T cells may not have been reflected. Two rectal CDR3 clonotypes were detected in all ulcerative colitis patients and were not detected in any of the controls. For technical reasons, the blood samples of a couple of patients yielded substantially fewer templates, so those samples were excluded from the blood-rectal overlap analysis. The healthy control group was small, consisting of only a handful of individuals.

This sequence originates from a boy aged 5-17 years with moderate ulcerative colitis. The sample taken for sequencing was blood.

The DNA reads as follows: TGTGCCAGTACTTACGGAGTTCCCTACAATGAGCAGTTCTTC. Its amino acids are CASTYGVPYNEQFF. The V and J genes are TRBV19 and TRBJ2-1; the D gene remains uncertain. The CDR3 numbers 14 residues from cysteine through phenylalanine. Only the CDR3 region is kept as DNA, spanning 42 bases read in frame from base 1. V and J lose 7 bases and 2 bases, and a span of 12 bases separates them. Per the germline V gene (reference sequence), LNHDA is the CDR1 and SQIVND is the CDR2. Reference TRBV19 and TRBJ2-1 genes cover what lies past the CDR3, so the full variable domain is DGGITQSPKYLFRKEGQNVTLSCEQNLNHDAMYWYRQDPGQGLRLIYYSQIVNDFQKGDIAEGYSVSREKKESFPLTVTSAQKNPTAFYLCASTYGVPYNEQFFGPGTRLTVL.